This TCR beta chain was documented in a study of blood T cell repertoires in COVID-19. The V gene end was trimmed by 7 bases and the J gene end by 4 bases; junction bases not matched to a gene: 4. The CDR3 has 13 amino acids. The germline V gene has CDR1 WSHSY and CDR2 SAAADI. Sequenced by immunoSEQ multiplex PCR; TCRdb stores in-frame clones only, minus some. Here the sample spans about 98,000 clones, about 81% being singletons. The origin of this receptor is a man in his 60s with acute or convalescent COVID-19. Material for sequencing was peripheral blood. The chain recombines TRBV10-2 with TRBJ1-5, with 7 bases that match TRBD1. The CDR3 loop reads CASMAGGNQPQHF. For the CDR3, the DNA is TGCGCCAGCATGGCAGGGGGGAATCAGCCCCAGCATTTT.